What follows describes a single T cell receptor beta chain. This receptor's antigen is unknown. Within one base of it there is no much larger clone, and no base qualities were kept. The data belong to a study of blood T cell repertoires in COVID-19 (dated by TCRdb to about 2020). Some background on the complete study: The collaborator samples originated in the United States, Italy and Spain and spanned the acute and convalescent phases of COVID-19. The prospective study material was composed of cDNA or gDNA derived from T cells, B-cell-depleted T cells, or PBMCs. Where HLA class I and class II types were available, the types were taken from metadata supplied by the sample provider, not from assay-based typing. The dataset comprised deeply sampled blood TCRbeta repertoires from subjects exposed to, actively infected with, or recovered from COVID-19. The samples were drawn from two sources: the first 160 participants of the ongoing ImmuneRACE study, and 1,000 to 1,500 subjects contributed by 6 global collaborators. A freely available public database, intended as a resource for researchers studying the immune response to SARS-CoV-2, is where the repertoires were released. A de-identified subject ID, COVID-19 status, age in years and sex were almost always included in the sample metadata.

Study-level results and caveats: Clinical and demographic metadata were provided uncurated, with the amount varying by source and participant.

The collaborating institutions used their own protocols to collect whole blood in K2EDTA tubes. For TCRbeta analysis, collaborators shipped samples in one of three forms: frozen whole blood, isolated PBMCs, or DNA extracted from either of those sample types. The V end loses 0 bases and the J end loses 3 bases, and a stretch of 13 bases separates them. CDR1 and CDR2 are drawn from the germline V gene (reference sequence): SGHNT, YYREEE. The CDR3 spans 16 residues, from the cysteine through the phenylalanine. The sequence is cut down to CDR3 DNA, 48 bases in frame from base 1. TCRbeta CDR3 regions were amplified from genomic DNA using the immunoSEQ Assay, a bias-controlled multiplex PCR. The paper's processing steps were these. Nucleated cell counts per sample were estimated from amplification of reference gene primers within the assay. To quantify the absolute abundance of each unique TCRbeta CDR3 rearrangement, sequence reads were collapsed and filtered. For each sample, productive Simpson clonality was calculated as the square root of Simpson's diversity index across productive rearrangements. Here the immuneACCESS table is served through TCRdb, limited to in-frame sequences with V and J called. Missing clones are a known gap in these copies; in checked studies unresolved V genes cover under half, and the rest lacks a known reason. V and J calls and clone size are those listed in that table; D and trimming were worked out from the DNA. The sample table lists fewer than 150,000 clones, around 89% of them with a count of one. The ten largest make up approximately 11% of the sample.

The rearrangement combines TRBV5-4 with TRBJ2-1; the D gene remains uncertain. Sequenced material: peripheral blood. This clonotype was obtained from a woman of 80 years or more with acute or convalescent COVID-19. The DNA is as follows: TGTGCCAGCAGCTTGGGATCCAGACACTTCTACAATGAGCAGTTCTTC. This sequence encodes CASSLGSRHFYNEQFF.